A selection of T cell receptor beta chains follows, all from one sample in a study of control samples from healthy donors and cancer patients. Generated by immunoSEQ multiplex PCR, the TCRdb table keeps only in-frame clones and is missing some. The data show approximately 100,000 clones, about 90% seen once. Source material: blood. The receptors were sampled from a man younger than 45 in good health. Both conserved end residues are part of each CDR3. Fields, in order: clone size, J gene, D gene, V gene, CDR3 protein, CDR3 DNA. The D gene is left open where the match is weak. Rows give clone size only sometimes, using once, few, many, or a class for an expanded clone.

.	TRBJ2-2	TRBD2	TRBV24-1	CATSDHGLAGGEGGELFF	TGTGCCACCAGTGACCACGGACTAGCGGGAGGAGAGGGCGGGGAGCTGTTTTTT
.	TRBJ2-7	.	TRBV7-2	CASSRIPGYEQYF	TGTGCCAGCTCCAGGATCCCCGGCTACGAGCAGTACTTC
.	TRBJ2-7	.	TRBV30	CAWSKSDLGEQYF	TGTGCCTGGAGTAAATCGGATCTTGGCGAGCAGTACTTC
.	TRBJ1-5	.	TRBV4-2	CASSQGWTTGYSNQPQHF	TGTGCCAGCAGCCAAGGTTGGACGACAGGATATAGCAATCAGCCCCAGCATTTT
.	TRBJ2-4	TRBD1	TRBV15	CATGTGTKNIQYF	TGTGCCACCGGGACAGGGACCAAAAACATTCAGTACTTC
.	TRBJ2-1	TRBD2	TRBV9	CASSPGTSVYNEQFF	TGTGCCAGCAGCCCCGGGACTAGCGTTTACAATGAGCAGTTCTTC
.	TRBJ2-5	TRBD1	TRBV12-3/TRBV12-4	CATGQGAETQYF	TGTGCCACCGGACAGGGGGCAGAGACCCAGTACTTC
.	TRBJ1-1	.	TRBV7-2	CASSARVRTDGFMNTEAFF	TGTGCCAGCAGCGCTCGGGTTCGAACCGATGGTTTTATGAACACTGAAGCTTTCTTT
.	TRBJ1-2	.	TRBV19	CASSSEVGGYTF	TGTGCCAGTAGTTCGGAGGTCGGAGGCTACACCTTC
.	TRBJ1-1	.	TRBV5-6	CASINRINTEAFF	TGTGCCAGTATTAACAGGATTAACACTGAAGCTTTCTTT
.	TRBJ2-2	.	TRBV15	CATRGTTGELFF	TGTGCCACCCGCGGCACCACCGGGGAGCTGTTTTTT
.	TRBJ2-3	TRBD1	TRBV2	CASSKDRGRGDTQYF	TGTGCCAGCAGCAAGGACAGGGGCAGGGGGGATACGCAGTATTTT
.	TRBJ2-7	.	TRBV6-1	CASSDASTQGEQYF	TGTGCCAGCAGTGATGCTAGCACCCAGGGCGAGCAGTACTTC
once	TRBJ2-7	TRBD1	TRBV7-2	CASSSLRTGSGAYEQYF	TGTGCCAGCAGCTCTCTCCGGACAGGGTCCGGGGCCTACGAGCAGTACTTC
.	TRBJ1-2	.	TRBV30	CAWSHIARGFGYTF	TGTGCCTGGAGCCACATCGCGAGGGGTTTTGGCTACACCTTC
.	TRBJ2-3	TRBD2	TRBV30	CAWSVGGSGTDTQYF	TGTGCCTGGAGTGTAGGCGGGAGTGGCACAGATACGCAGTATTTT
.	TRBJ2-7	.	TRBV2	CATRDGPRLEQYF	TGTGCCACCCGGGACGGCCCTCGGCTCGAGCAGTACTTC
.	TRBJ2-4	.	TRBV6-1	CASSDLLGARTKNIQYF	TGTGCCAGCAGTGATTTGTTGGGGGCTCGGACCAAAAACATTCAGTACTTC
.	TRBJ2-1	.	TRBV5-5	CASSLVGAQGSYNEQFF	TGTGCCAGCAGCTTGGTAGGTGCGCAGGGGTCCTACAATGAGCAGTTCTTC
.	TRBJ1-1	.	TRBV5-6	CASSLWGVWTEAFF	TGTGCCAGCAGCTTGTGGGGGGTTTGGACTGAAGCTTTCTTT
.	TRBJ2-1	TRBD1	TRBV9	CASSVDGSVTGSSYNEQFF	TGTGCCAGCAGCGTAGATGGTTCGGTGACAGGGAGCTCCTACAATGAGCAGTTCTTC
.	TRBJ2-7	.	TRBV5-1	CAWSNSDASSYEQYF	TGCGCCTGGAGCAATTCGGACGCGAGCTCCTACGAGCAGTACTTC
.	TRBJ2-5	.	TRBV27	CASSLAGSGETQYF	TGTGCCAGCAGCCTCGCGGGGAGTGGGGAGACCCAGTACTTC
.	TRBJ1-4	.	TRBV19	CASSTRTAFNEKLFF	TGTGCCAGTAGTACCAGGACGGCATTTAATGAAAAACTGTTTTTT
once	TRBJ2-3	TRBD2	TRBV4-1	CASSQGLAGDTQYF	TGCGCCAGCAGCCAAGGTCTAGCGGGAGATACGCAGTATTTT
.	TRBJ2-7	.	TRBV28	CASSDVPIYEQYF	TGTGCCAGCAGCGATGTTCCGATCTACGAGCAGTACTTC
few	TRBJ2-7	.	TRBV11-2	CASSLKLVGEQYF	TGTGCCAGCAGCTTAAAACTAGTCGGCGAGCAGTACTTC
.	TRBJ1-6	.	TRBV10-3	CAISESVTGLSYNSPLHF	TGTGCCATCAGTGAGTCCGTGACCGGACTCTCCTATAATTCACCCCTCCACTTT
.	TRBJ1-1	.	TRBV27	CASSFEARNTEAFF	TGTGCCAGCAGTTTTGAGGCTAGGAACACTGAAGCTTTCTTT
.	TRBJ2-3	.	TRBV18	CASSLDSTDTQYF	TGTGCCAGCTCACTGGACAGCACAGATACGCAGTATTTT
.	TRBJ2-2	.	TRBV4-1	CASSQVNLATNTGELFF	TGCGCCAGCAGCCAAGTAAATCTAGCGACCAACACCGGGGAGCTGTTTTTT
.	TRBJ2-1	.	TRBV9	CASSVGASHYNEQFF	TGTGCCAGCAGCGTAGGCGCGAGCCACTACAATGAGCAGTTCTTC
.	TRBJ1-1	.	TRBV29-1	CSVAPRETVTEAFF	TGCAGCGTCGCCCCGCGTGAAACAGTTACTGAAGCTTTCTTT
few	TRBJ1-5	.	TRBV3-1/TRBV3-2	CASSPNTGHGNQPQHF	TGTGCCAGCAGCCCGAATACAGGGCACGGGAATCAGCCCCAGCATTTT
.	TRBJ1-5	.	TRBV19	CASSIDRAGPLPDQPQHF	TGTGCCAGTAGTATAGATCGGGCAGGGCCTTTGCCGGATCAGCCCCAGCATTTT
.	TRBJ1-1	.	TRBV5-4	CASSPRASGISTMNTEAFF	TGTGCCAGCAGCCCCAGGGCCTCAGGGATTTCGACGATGAACACTGAAGCTTTCTTT
.	TRBJ1-1	.	TRBV5-1	CASSLRTVENTEAFF	TGCGCCAGCAGTTTAAGGACAGTCGAGAACACTGAAGCTTTCTTT
few	TRBJ2-2	.	TRBV5-4	CASEQGFSTGELFF	TGTGCCAGCGAACAGGGTTTTAGCACCGGGGAGCTGTTTTTT
once	TRBJ1-5	.	TRBV3-1/TRBV3-2	CASSQSLRNQPQHF	TGTGCCAGCAGCCAGAGCCTCCGCAATCAGCCCCAGCATTTT
.	TRBJ2-7	TRBD2	TRBV2	CASSSTSGSGVVDF	TGTGCCAGCAGCTCGACTAGCGGGAGTGGTGTGGTGGACTTC
.	TRBJ2-5	TRBD1	TRBV19	CASSASGTAFQETQYF	TGTGCCAGTAGTGCCTCCGGGACAGCATTTCAAGAGACCCAGTACTTC
.	TRBJ2-2	.	TRBV4-1	CASSKEGGTTGELFF	TGCGCCAGCAGCAAAGAAGGGGGGACCACCGGGGAGCTGTTTTTT
.	TRBJ1-3	.	TRBV9	CASSVGPFSGNTIYF	TGTGCCAGCAGCGTAGGACCCTTTTCTGGAAACACCATATATTTT
.	TRBJ2-3	.	TRBV4-3	CASSQDLPAAADTDTQYF	TGCGCCAGCAGCCAAGATCTTCCGGCGGCTGCTGACACAGATACGCAGTATTTT
.	TRBJ2-1	.	TRBV7-9	CASSPPRGANEQFF	TGTGCCAGCAGCCCCCCCCGGGGTGCGAATGAGCAGTTCTTC
.	TRBJ2-1	TRBD2	TRBV6-4	CASSDQGLADNEQFF	TGTGCCAGCAGTGACCAGGGACTAGCGGACAATGAGCAGTTCTTC
.	TRBJ2-5	.	TRBV27	CASRGTSDWETQYF	TGTGCCAGCAGGGGGACCTCGGATTGGGAGACCCAGTACTTC
.	TRBJ2-3	.	TRBV4-1	CASSQGKPGTDTQYF	TGCGCCAGCAGCCAAGGAAAGCCCGGAACAGATACGCAGTATTTT
.	TRBJ1-5	TRBD1	TRBV4-1	CASSQGTANQPQHF	TGCGCCAGCAGCCAGGGGACAGCTAATCAGCCCCAGCATTTT
once	TRBJ2-3	.	TRBV2	CASSAGPTWDTQYF	TGTGCCAGCAGTGCGGGCCCCACCTGGGATACGCAGTATTTT
few	TRBJ2-7	TRBD1	TRBV18	CASSPRQGLNYEQYF	TGTGCCAGCTCACCGAGACAGGGGTTAAATTACGAGCAGTACTTC
once	TRBJ2-2	.	TRBV7-7	CASSPDRGARTGELFF	TGTGCCAGCAGCCCCGACCGGGGCGCGCGCACCGGGGAGCTGTTTTTT
.	TRBJ2-1	TRBD2	TRBV19	CASSMGTSNEQFF	TGTGCCAGTAGTATGGGGACTAGCAATGAGCAGTTCTTC
.	TRBJ1-5	TRBD1	TRBV25-1	CASSGTGDSNQPQHF	TGTGCCAGCAGTGGGACAGGGGATAGCAATCAGCCCCAGCATTTT
once	TRBJ1-1	TRBD1	TRBV27	CASRPGQVNTEAFF	TGTGCCAGCAGACCGGGACAGGTGAACACTGAAGCTTTCTTT
.	TRBJ1-1	.	TRBV24-1	CATSGREANTEAFF	TGTGCCACCAGTGGTAGGGAGGCGAACACTGAAGCTTTCTTT
.	TRBJ2-7	.	TRBV4-2	CASSQDLETSDEQYF	TGTGCCAGCAGCCAAGATCTGGAGACCAGCGACGAGCAGTACTTC